This T cell receptor (beta chain) was identified during a study of cytotoxic CD8 clonotypes in ibrutinib-treated CLL. For the study at large: After treatment lasting a median roughly 12 months, range 6 to 36, response samples were collected.

Germline V lookup: CDR1 SQVTM, CDR2 ANQGSEA. The length of the CDR3 is 16 residues. Losses at the gene ends were 6 bases for V and 0 bases for J; bases not matched to a gene: 11. Remarks on this clone: Its target is unknown.

Regarding the study as a whole: Clonotypes that were public were uncommon, and they contracted or stayed stable on treatment.

Targeted sequencing depth ranged from 1 in 200,000 to 1 in 1 million T cells. Profiling relied on immunoSEQ multiplex PCR, and the TCRdb table lists in-frame clones only, not all of them. The sample holds under 200,000 clones, roughly four fifths seen once. Here the sequenced sample was PBMCs, taken after 24 months of ibrutinib treatment. The chain employs TRBV29-1 and TRBJ2-3; TRBD2 agrees at 8 bases. This receptor was identified in a human donor with chronic lymphocytic leukemia. The CDR3 loop reads CSVCSGDYSSTDTQYF. CDR3 nucleotide sequence: TGCAGCGTATGTAGCGGGGATTATTCTAGCACAGATACGCAGTATTTT.